Below, one TCR beta chain is given with its context. Its cognate antigen is unknown. 60 Vbeta and 13 Jbeta primers were used in PCR. Assay: immunoSEQ multiplex PCR; the TCRdb copy retains only in-frame clones and omits some. The sample holds just over 150,000 clones, around 83% seen once. This sample stems from a study of cytomegalovirus exposure and HLA in healthy donors. About the research overall: Membership in the Caucasian-associated ancestry cluster was found for around 81% of roughly 360 genotyped donors. General study findings and limits: An apparent linkage of common viral pathogens to several of the most significant clusters emerged in a later analysis. The productive fraction for most TCR beta V segments was about 87% or about 30% in an earlier analysis. The study recorded fewer than 200 TCR beta chains that were cytomegalovirus-associated.

The V gene lost 9 bases and the J gene lost 3 bases, with 27 bases spanning the gap. The CDR3 spans 17 residues. Germline lookup yields CDR1 SGHNT and CDR2 YYREEE (reference sequence). Sample: PBMCs. The chain couples TRBV5-4 to TRBJ1-2; D might be TRBD1 (5 bases). This TCR was sampled from a young woman in good health and CMV-seronegative. This CDR3 reads CATSGGIKDMEDYGYTF. As DNA, the CDR3 is TGTGCCACCAGTGGGGGGATAAAGGACATGGAGGACTATGGCTACACCTTC.